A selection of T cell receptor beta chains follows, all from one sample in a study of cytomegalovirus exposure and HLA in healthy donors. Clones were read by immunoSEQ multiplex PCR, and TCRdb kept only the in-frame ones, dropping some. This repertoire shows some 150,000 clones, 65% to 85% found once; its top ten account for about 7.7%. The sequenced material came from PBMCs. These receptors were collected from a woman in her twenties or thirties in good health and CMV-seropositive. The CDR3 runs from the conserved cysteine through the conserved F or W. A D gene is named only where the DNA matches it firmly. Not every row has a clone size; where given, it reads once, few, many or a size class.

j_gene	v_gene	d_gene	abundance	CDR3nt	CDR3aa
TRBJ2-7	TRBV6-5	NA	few	TGTGCCAGCAGTTACTCTCCTGCGAGCTCCTACGAGCAGTACTTC	CASSYSPASSYEQYF
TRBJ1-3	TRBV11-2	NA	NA	TGTGCCAGCAGCCCAGGGGTAGATGGAAACACCATATATTTT	CASSPGVDGNTIYF
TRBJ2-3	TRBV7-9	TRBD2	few	TGTGCCAGCAGCTTAGCTGTAGCGGGACTAGGTGCAGATACGCAGTATTTT	CASSLAVAGLGADTQYF
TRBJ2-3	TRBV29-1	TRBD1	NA	TGCAGCGCCTGGGGCCGGGACAGGGGCACAGATACGCAGTATTTT	CSAWGRDRGTDTQYF
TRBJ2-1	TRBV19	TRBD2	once	TGTGCCAGTAGCAGACTAGCGGGGGTTTACAATGAGCAGTTCTTC	CASSRLAGVYNEQFF
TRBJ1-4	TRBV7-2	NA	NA	TGTGCCAGCAGCCCCCCCGGGAATGAAAAACTGTTTTTT	CASSPPGNEKLFF
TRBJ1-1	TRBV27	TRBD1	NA	TGTGCCAGCAGACCGATTTGGGACAGCCGAGACACTGAAGCTTTCTTT	CASRPIWDSRDTEAFF
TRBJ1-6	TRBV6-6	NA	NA	TGTGCCAGCAGTCTGGCCGAACATTCACCCCTCCACTTT	CASSLAEHSPLHF
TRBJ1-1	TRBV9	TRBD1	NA	TGTGCCAGCGGCGACAGGGGCAACACTGAAGCTTTCTTT	CASGDRGNTEAFF
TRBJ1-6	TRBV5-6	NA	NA	TGTGCCAGCAGCTCGTACAGGGCTGGGTCACCCCTCCACTTT	CASSSYRAGSPLHF
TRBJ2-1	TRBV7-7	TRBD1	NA	TGTGCCAGCAGCCCGGGATCCCCGGGACAGGGATCCAATGAGCAGTTCTTC	CASSPGSPGQGSNEQFF
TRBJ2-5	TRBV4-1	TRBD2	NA	TGCGCCAGCAGCCGCCTGGGACTAGCCCAAGAGACCCAGTACTTC	CASSRLGLAQETQYF
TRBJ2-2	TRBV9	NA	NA	TGTGCCAGCAGCGATATGGGCATCGGGGAGCTGTTTTTT	CASSDMGIGELFF
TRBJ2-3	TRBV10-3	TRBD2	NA	TGTGCCATCAGTGCTGACGGGGGGGGGATTACGCAGTATTTT	CAISADGGGITQYF
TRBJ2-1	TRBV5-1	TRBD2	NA	TGCGCCAGCAGGTTTAGCGGGGGGGCCTACAATGAGCAGTTCTTC	CASRFSGGAYNEQFF
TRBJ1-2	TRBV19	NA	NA	TGTGCCAGTAGTATCTTTTACGACAACAGGGGCTACACCTTC	CASSIFYDNRGYTF
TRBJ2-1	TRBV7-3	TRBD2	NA	TGTTCCAGCAGCTTTAGCGGGGGCTTTAGCTCCTACAATGAGCAGTTCTTC	CSSSFSGGFSSYNEQFF
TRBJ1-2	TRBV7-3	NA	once	TGTGCCAGCAGCTTGGCCGCCCGCGGTGGCTACACCTTC	CASSLAARGGYTF
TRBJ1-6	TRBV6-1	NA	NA	TGTGCCAGCAGTGATGACAGACCTAGCGGATATTCACCCCTCCACTTT	CASSDDRPSGYSPLHF
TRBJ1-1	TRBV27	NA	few	TGTGCCAGCAGTTTATTAACGGGGAACACTGAAGCTTTCTTT	CASSLLTGNTEAFF
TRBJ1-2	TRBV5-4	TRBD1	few	TGTGCCAGCAGCTTGGGGACAGGGGGCTATGGCTACACCTTC	CASSLGTGGYGYTF
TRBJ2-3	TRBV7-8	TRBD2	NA	TGTGCCAGCAGCTTAGACCTAGCGGGGGCCTTCACAGATACGCAGTATTTT	CASSLDLAGAFTDTQYF
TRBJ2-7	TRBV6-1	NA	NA	TGTGCCAGCAGTGAAGGAGGTGCCGGCGAGCAGTACTTC	CASSEGGAGEQYF
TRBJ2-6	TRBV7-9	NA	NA	TGTGCCAGCAGCTTTAAATGGGAGGATTCCTCTGGGGCCAACGTCCTGACTTTC	CASSFKWEDSSGANVLTF
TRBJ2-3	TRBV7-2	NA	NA	TGTGCCAGCAGCTTATTCGGACAGAGCACAGATACGCAGTATTTT	CASSLFGQSTDTQYF
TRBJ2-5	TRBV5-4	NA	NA	TGTGCCAGCAGCAATAAACAGGGCCAAGAGACCCAGTACTTC	CASSNKQGQETQYF
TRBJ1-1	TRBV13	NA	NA	TGTGCCAGCAGCTCCCCTGACACTGAAGCTTTCTTT	CASSSPDTEAFF
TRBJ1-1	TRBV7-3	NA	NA	TGTGCCAGCAGCGAGACAGGGAACACTGAAGCTTTCTTT	CASSETGNTEAFF
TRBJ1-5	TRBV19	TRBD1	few	TGTGCCAGTACCACTTATTTGGGGACAGCGAAGCTTAGCAATCAGCCCCAGCATTTT	CASTTYLGTAKLSNQPQHF
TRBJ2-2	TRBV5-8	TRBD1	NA	TGTGCCAGCAGCCTACTCAGGGGGCGCGGGAACACCGGGGAGCTGTTTTTT	CASSLLRGRGNTGELFF
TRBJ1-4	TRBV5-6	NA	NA	TGTGCCAGCAGCTTGGCAGGGGTGGGTGAAAAACTGTTTTTT	CASSLAGVGEKLFF
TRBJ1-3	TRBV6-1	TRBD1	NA	TGTGCCAGCAGGGAAGACAGGGGTTCCTCTGGAAACACCATATATTTT	CASREDRGSSGNTIYF
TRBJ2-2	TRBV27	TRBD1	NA	TGTGCCAGCAGTTTGGGGACAGCGAACACCGGGGAGCTGTTTTTT	CASSLGTANTGELFF
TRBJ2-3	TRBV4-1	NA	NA	TGCGCCAGCAGCCCCGGGGGGCTCACGAATACGCAGTATTTT	CASSPGGLTNTQYF
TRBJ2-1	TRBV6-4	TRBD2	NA	TGTGCCAGCAGTAAAGGACTAGCGCTTAACAATGAGCAGTTCTTC	CASSKGLALNNEQFF
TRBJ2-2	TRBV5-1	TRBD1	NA	TGCGCCAGCAGCTCCCCGACAGGGTACAACACCGGGGAGCTGTTTTTT	CASSSPTGYNTGELFF
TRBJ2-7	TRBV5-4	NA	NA	TGTGCCAGCAGCTTGACCCCCGGAGAGGAGCAGTACTTC	CASSLTPGEEQYF
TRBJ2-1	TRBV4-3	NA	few	TGCGCCAGCAGCCAAGACGAGGGAGGCCCCTACAATGAGCAGTTCTTC	CASSQDEGGPYNEQFF
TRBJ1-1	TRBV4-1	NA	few	TGCGCCAGCAGCCAAGTCGGGGGGCGCCTGATTATGGCTGAAGCTTTCTTT	CASSQVGGRLIMAEAFF
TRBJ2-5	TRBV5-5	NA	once	TGTGCCAGCAGCTTGGACAGGGCTAAGACCCAGTACTTC	CASSLDRAKTQYF
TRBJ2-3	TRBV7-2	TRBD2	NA	TGTGCCAGCTCTATTGAGGGGACTAGCGGGGGCGGTGCAGATACGCAGTATTTT	CASSIEGTSGGGADTQYF
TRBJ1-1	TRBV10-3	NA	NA	TGTGCCATCAGTGTCTCGCAGGCCGCTGAAGCTTTCTTT	CAISVSQAAEAFF
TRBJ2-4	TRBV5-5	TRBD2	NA	TGTGCCAGCAGCTTCGAATCTAAGCTAGCGGGAGCCAAAAACATTCAGTACTTC	CASSFESKLAGAKNIQYF
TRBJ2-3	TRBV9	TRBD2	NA	TGTGCCAGCAGCGTAGAGGCCTCTTATCAACTAGCGGGGGGAGGAGATACGCAGTATTTT	CASSVEASYQLAGGGDTQYF
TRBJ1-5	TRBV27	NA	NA	TGTGCCAGCAGTTTGTACGGGGGACCGACTCAGCCCCAGCATTTT	CASSLYGGPTQPQHF
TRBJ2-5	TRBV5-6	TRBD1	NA	TGTGCCAGCGTCCATGCCGGACAGGGTCCGGAGACCCAGTACTTC	CASVHAGQGPETQYF